This T cell receptor (beta chain) emerged from a study of T cell responses to AZD1222 COVID-19 vaccine. Sequenced by immunoSEQ multiplex PCR; TCRdb stores in-frame clones only, minus some. The sample lists tens of thousands of clones; almost 90% were seen once. Germline CDR1 SQVTM, CDR2 ANQGSEA. This CDR3 contains 12 residues. Trimming took off 0 bases at V and 10 bases at J, with 12 bases between the two ends. The sample consisted of peripheral blood, taken on day 0 of AZD1222 vaccination. The source of this sequence is an adult in good health. The V gene is TRBV29-1, the J gene TRBJ1-1, with D tentatively TRBD1 (5 bases). The CDR3 DNA sequence: TGCAGCGTTGAAGATCTTGGCAGGGTAGCTTTCTTT. It encodes CSVEDLGRVAFF. Full variable domain (remainder filled in from reference TRBV29-1 and TRBJ1-1): SAVISQKPSRDICQRGTSLTIQCQVDSQVTMMFWYRQQPGQSLTLIATANQGSEATYESGFVIDKFPISRPNLTFSTLTVSNMSPEDSSIYLCSVEDLGRVAFFGQGTRLTVV.